This entry is about one T cell receptor beta chain. CDR1 and CDR2 from the germline V gene are DFQATT and SNEGSKA (reference sequence). The V and J ends lost 3 bases and 3 bases, in that order; junction bases with no gene match: 4. The CDR3 runs to 15 residues. This specimen belongs to a study of control samples from healthy donors and cancer patients. Generated by immunoSEQ multiplex PCR, the TCRdb table keeps only in-frame clones and is missing some. The sample's table shows approximately 190,000 clones. The V call is TRBV20-1, the J call TRBJ2-2; 10 nucleotides line up with TRBD1. This clonotype was sampled from a woman in her 30s in good health. The sequencing sample was made of blood. CDR3 in DNA: TGCAGTGCTAGTATGGGGACAGGGGACACCGGGGAGCTGTTTTTT. Protein product: CSASMGTGDTGELFF.